The source of this TCR beta chain is a study of blood T cell repertoires in COVID-19. Study-wide context: The United States, Italy and Spain supplied acute and convalescent COVID-19 samples. Sources were T cells, B-cell-depleted T cells, or PBMCs; the material itself was cDNA or gDNA.

Germline CDR1 reads SGHNT; CDR2 reads YENEEA. The CDR3 has 14 amino acids. The V end lost 1 base, the J end lost 8 bases, and 12 bases lay between the germline ends. Clinical histories supplied by participants themselves formed the basis of cohort assignment. Profiled with immunoSEQ multiplex PCR; TCRdb holds only in-frame clones, not every one. Altogether some 150,000 clones are present, roughly 80% being singletons, with the ten largest covering about 10%. V and J are TRBV11-3 and TRBJ2-1; no clear D gene. The receptor was isolated from a man aged 50 to 60 who had recovered from COVID-19. The specimen was PBMCs or T cells enriched from blood (not recorded which). CDR3 in DNA: TGTGCCAGCAGCTTAGGTGGAGATCGGCATGAGCAGTTCTTC. It translates to CASSLGGDRHEQFF.